These 32 T cell receptor beta chains were all obtained from the same sample, sequenced in a study of blood T cell repertoires in COVID-19. The protocol was immunoSEQ multiplex PCR, while the TCRdb copy is restricted to in-frame clones and leaves out a portion. Of tens of thousands of clones detected, about 81% appear once; the ten largest clones hold roughly 30%. The sample taken for sequencing was peripheral blood. The receptors come from a man in his 60s with COVID-19, enrolled during active disease.

The CDR3 sequence is CASSYSNRANTEAFF. DNA for the CDR3: TGTGCCAGCAGTTACTCTAACAGGGCGAACACTGAAGCTTTCTTT. This chain links TRBV6-5 with TRBJ1-1, with a tentative D call TRBD1 (6 bases). In germline, CDR1 is MNHEY, CDR2 SVGAGI. V dropped 0 bases and J dropped 1 base, with 9 bases sitting between them. The CDR3 has 15 amino acids.

DNA for the CDR3: TGTGCCTGGAGTGTTACCGGGGTCGATAATTCACCCCTCCACTTT. It codes for CAWSVTGVDNSPLHF. The genes are TRBV30 and TRBJ1-6; D remains unclear. Germline-derived CDR1 and CDR2 are GTSNPN and SVGIG (reference sequence). This CDR3 has 15 residues. Trimming cost V 0 bases and J 5 bases, with 11 bases left between them.

CDR3 sequence reads: CASSLPRGAGGYTF. The CDR3 region has the DNA TGTGCCAGCAGCTTACCGCGGGGGGCAGGTGGCTACACCTTC. This sequence joins TRBV13 and TRBJ1-2; maybe TRBD1 (6 bases). With 2 bases removed from V and 7 bases from J, the gap between germline ends came to 14 bases. CDR3 length: 14 amino acids. CDR1 is PRHDT and CDR2 is FYEKMQ in the germline V gene (reference sequence).

The chain recombines TRBV3-1 (or the pseudogene TRBV3-2) with TRBJ2-1; D possibly corresponds to TRBD1 (5 bases). The CDR3 covers 17 residues. Trimming cost V 3 bases and J 5 bases, with 20 bases left between them. Per the germline V gene, CDR1 is LGHDT and CDR2 is YNNKEL (reference sequence). In nucleotides, the CDR3 is TGTGCCAGCAGCCACACTTCCGGCAGGGTGTCGAACAATGAGCAGTTCTTC. The encoded protein is CASSHTSGRVSNNEQFF.

This clone was observed a few times. The chain joins TRBV4-3 to TRBJ2-1; the match to TRBD2 covers 8 bases. CDR1 is LGHNA and CDR2 is YSLEER in the germline V gene. The length of the CDR3 is 16 residues. J was trimmed by 0 bases and V by 4 bases; bases with no gene match: 5. The CDR3 loop is CASSPRAGVSYNEQFF. The CDR3 bases are TGCGCCAGCAGCCCCCGAGCGGGAGTCTCCTACAATGAGCAGTTCTTC.

This clone has only a few counts. The chain couples TRBV6-2 or TRBV6-3 to TRBJ2-7; D not certain. The CDR3 covers 15 residues. The germline V and J ends were trimmed by 5 bases and 3 bases, with 17 bases remaining between them. Germline V CDR1 and CDR2: MNHEY, SVGEGT. This chain's CDR3 is CASSPPDMPGYEQYF. The CDR3, as DNA: TGTGCCAGCAGTCCGCCGGATATGCCAGGCTACGAGCAGTACTTC.

This rearrangement joins TRBV18 to TRBJ2-1; 7 bases are a match to TRBD2. The CDR3 is 14 residues long. J lost 5 bases, V lost 2 bases, and 3 bases had no gene match. Germline V gene sequence: CDR1 KGHSH, CDR2 LQKENI. CDR3 DNA: TGTGCCAGCTCACCATCGGGAGGCCACAATGAGCAGTTCTTC. Its protein product is CASSPSGGHNEQFF. Together with reference TRBV18 and TRBJ2-1, the CDR3 gives the full variable domain: NAGVMQNPRHLVRRRGQEARLRCSPMKGHSHVYWYRQLPEEGLKFMVYLQKENIIDESGMPKERFSAEFPKEGPSILRIQQVVRGDSAAYFCASSPSGGHNEQFFGPGTRLTVL.

This clone was counted between two and nine times. The chain employs TRBV5-4 and TRBJ2-5; possible D gene TRBD2, 6 bases. V lost 4 bases, J lost 5 bases, and 15 bases lay in between. Germline lookup yields CDR1 SGHNT and CDR2 YYREEE (reference sequence). CDR3 length equals 14 residues. CDR3 in DNA: TGTGCCAGCAGCACGGGACTCCCGGGGGAGACCCAGTACTTC. This translates into CASSTGLPGETQYF.

The chain carries TRBV6-5 and TRBJ2-5; D uncertain. The CDR3 extends over 13 amino acids. Germline CDR1 and CDR2: MNHEY and SVGAGI. V lost 8 bases to trimming and J lost 5 bases, with 15 bases between them. The CDR3 DNA follows: TGTGCCAGCCGAGGTGACCAGTCGGAGACCCAGTACTTC. Protein sequence: CASRGDQSETQYF.

The V and J genes are TRBV11-3 and TRBJ2-7, with 10 bases lining up with TRBD1. Germline CDR1 is SGHNT and CDR2 is YENEEA. V gave up 5 bases and J gave up 5 bases; unmatched junction bases: 9. The CDR3 sequence is 15 residues long. The CDR3 region is CASSTRLGTGDEQYF. The CDR3 region has the DNA TGTGCCAGCAGCACCCGTCTGGGGACAGGGGACGAGCAGTACTTC.

The chain recombines TRBV7-2 with TRBJ2-3, with 14 bases fitting TRBD2. This CDR3 contains 16 residues. Germline CDR1 is SGHTA and CDR2 is FQGNSA. The J segment lost 3 bases and the V segment lost 5 bases, leaving 4 bases of the junction unmatched. CDR3 region: CASSTGTSGRTDTQYF. The CDR3 region has the DNA TGTGCCAGCAGCACCGGGACTAGCGGGAGAACAGATACGCAGTATTTT.

The chain couples TRBV11-3 to TRBJ2-5; TRBD1 is a possible D gene (6 bases). The CDR3 has 14 residues. Trimming cost V 5 bases and J 4 bases, with 14 bases left between them. The V gene's germline CDR1 is SGHNT and CDR2 YENEEA. The CDR3 loop reads CASSGLRGRETQYF. CDR3 DNA sequence: TGTGCCAGCAGCGGTCTTAGGGGGAGAGAGACCCAGTACTTC.

The V call is TRBV6-5, the J call TRBJ1-5, with D hard to call. The CDR3 sequence is 14 residues long. CDR1 is MNHEY and CDR2 is SVGAGI in the germline V gene. The V gene lost 8 bases and the J gene lost 0 bases, with 11 bases spanning the gap. CDR3 sequence (DNA): TGTGCCAGCGGAAGCACAGTTAGCAATCAGCCCCAGCATTTT. Translated: CASGSTVSNQPQHF.

The chain is built from TRBV7-8 and TRBJ1-2; D gene ambiguous. The germline CDR1 and CDR2 sequences are SGHVS and FQNEAQ. V was pared by 1 base and J by 8 bases, with 11 bases between. The CDR3 runs to 13 residues. The CDR3 DNA reads TGTGCCAGCAGCTTAGTGACGTGGGAGGGCTACACCTTC. Translating it yields CASSLVTWEGYTF.

The V call is TRBV5-1, the J call TRBJ2-5; perhaps TRBD1 as D (6 bases). This CDR3 is built from 15 residues. V was pared by 0 bases and J by 2 bases, with 11 bases between. The germline V gene encodes CDR1 SGHRS and CDR2 YFSETQ. CDR3: CASSLAGQLQETQYF. In DNA form, the CDR3 reads TGCGCCAGCAGCTTGGCTGGACAGCTGCAAGAGACCCAGTACTTC.

The chain couples TRBV3-1 (or the pseudogene TRBV3-2) to TRBJ1-1; TRBD1 agrees at 7 bases. The V gene's germline CDR1 is LGHDT and CDR2 YNNKEL (reference sequence). J lost 5 bases, V lost 0 bases, and 15 bases had no gene match. The CDR3 consists of 18 residues. The CDR3 region is CASSQDWGSNRGRTEAFF. The CDR3 DNA is TGTGCCAGCAGCCAAGATTGGGGATCGAACAGGGGCCGGACTGAAGCTTTCTTT.

The chain uses TRBV4-2 and TRBJ2-5; D remains ambiguous. V was pared by 0 bases and J by 5 bases, with 7 bases between. CDR1 LGHNA and CDR2 YNFKEQ come from the germline V gene. CDR3 length: 13 residues. Written as DNA, the CDR3 is TGTGCCAGCAGCCAAGAGCGGATCGAGACCCAGTACTTC. Its protein product is CASSQERIETQYF.

This clone occurred a few times. The chain couples TRBV19 to TRBJ2-6, with D possibly being TRBD2 (6 bases). Deletions cut 0 bases from V and 2 bases from J, with 11 bases between. The CDR3 sequence is 17 residues long. Germline CDR1 LNHDA, CDR2 SQIVND (reference sequence). DNA of the CDR3: TGTGCCAGTAGTATAGATTTTTGGGGGGCTGGGGCCAACGTCCTGACTTTC. Encoded protein: CASSIDFWGAGANVLTF.

The J gene is TRBJ2-5, the V gene TRBV5-1; D is perhaps TRBD1 (6 bases). The CDR3 runs 15 residues. CDR1 and CDR2 from the germline V gene are SGHRS and YFSETQ. V lost 5 bases and J lost 0, with 14 bases in between. The CDR3 DNA sequence: TGCGCCAGCAGTTTATTTCCAGGGGACCAAGAGACCCAGTACTTC. Protein: CASSLFPGDQETQYF.

The chain combines TRBV5-6 with TRBJ1-2, with 11 positions matching TRBD1. Germline CDR1 SGHDT, CDR2 YYEEEE. V shed 3 bases, J shed 3 bases, and the junction held 4 bases outside the gene matches. The CDR3 runs to 15 residues. The CDR3: CASSYGQGADYGYTF. CDR3 nucleotides: TGTGCCAGCAGCTACGGACAGGGGGCAGACTATGGCTACACCTTC.

This clone was recorded only once. The CDR3 reads CASSQGRGLHEQYF. CDR3 nucleotide sequence: TGTGCCAGCAGCCAAGGGCGCGGTCTCCACGAGCAGTACTTC. The rearrangement joins TRBV14 to TRBJ2-7, with D unclear. Between the trimmed V and J ends, which lost 1 base and 5 bases, there was a span of 12 bases. This CDR3 spans 14 amino acids. Germline V CDR1 and CDR2: SGHDN, FVKESK.

This rearrangement joins TRBV5-1 to TRBJ2-3, with a weak D call TRBD2 (6 bases). Germline CDR1 SGHRS, CDR2 YFSETQ. The CDR3 length is 14 residues. Trimming took off 1 base at V and 2 bases at J, with 8 bases between the two ends. In DNA, the CDR3 is TGCGCCAGCAGCTTGTCTAGCGCCACAGATACGCAGTATTTT. This translates into CASSLSSATDTQYF.

The rearrangement uses TRBV5-4 and TRBJ2-6; 13 bases fit TRBD2. V lost 3 bases to trimming and J lost 3 bases; unmatched junction nucleotides: 9. The CDR3 is made up of 19 amino acids. Germline loops: CDR1 SGHNT, CDR2 YYREEE (reference sequence). CDR3 amino acids: CASSWSRTSGSGGANVLTF. CDR3 sequence (DNA): TGTGCCAGCAGCTGGTCAAGGACTAGCGGGAGTGGTGGGGCCAACGTCCTGACTTTC.

CDR3 region: CASSLTGNSFIYTEAFF. The CDR3 DNA follows: TGCGCCAGCAGCTTAACGGGGAACAGTTTTATCTACACTGAAGCTTTCTTT. This rearrangement joins TRBV5-1 to TRBJ1-1; D call uncertain. The V end lost 2 bases, the J end lost 3 bases, and 20 bases lay between the germline ends. Germline loops: CDR1 SGHRS, CDR2 YFSETQ. The CDR3 is 17 amino acids.

V gene TRBV10-3 combines with J gene TRBJ1-5; 8 nucleotides match TRBD1. J gave up 12 bases and V 6 bases, and 7 bases lay outside the gene matches. CDR3 length: 12 residues. The germline gives CDR1 ENHRY, CDR2 SYGVKD. For the CDR3, the DNA is TGTGCCATCAGCCGAACAGGGGGTCACCAGCATTTT. Translation gives CAISRTGGHQHF.

V is TRBV10-3 and J is TRBJ1-4, with D perhaps TRBD1 (6 bases). V was trimmed by 7 bases and J by 8 bases, leaving 11 bases between them. Germline V gene data show CDR1 as ENHRY and CDR2 as SYGVKD. The CDR3 runs to 12 residues. This chain's CDR3 is CAITGAQEKLFF. As DNA, the CDR3 is TGTGCCATCACAGGGGCGCAGGAAAAACTGTTTTTT.

This rearrangement joins TRBV7-8 to TRBJ1-1; D remains unclear. Trimming took off 3 bases at V and 3 bases at J, with 14 bases between the two ends. Germline lookup yields CDR1 SGHVS and CDR2 FQNEAQ. The CDR3 runs to 15 residues. Here the CDR3 reads CASSFFRQTDTEAFF. The CDR3 DNA reads as TGTGCCAGCAGCTTCTTCAGGCAAACGGACACTGAAGCTTTCTTT.

This chain links TRBV6-2 or TRBV6-3 with TRBJ1-5; 7 positions match TRBD1. The V gene end was trimmed by 4 bases and the J gene end by 4 bases; junction bases not matched to a gene: 7. This CDR3 contains 15 residues. Germline V gene sequence: CDR1 MNHEY, CDR2 SVGEGT. The CDR3 DNA reads TGTGCCAGCAGTTCTTACACAGGGGTTAATCAGCCCCAGCATTTT. Its translation is CASSSYTGVNQPQHF.

The sample holds a few counts of this clone. This chain links TRBV6-2 or TRBV6-3 with TRBJ1-2; TRBD1 is a possible D gene (6 bases). This CDR3 region has 15 residues. Germline CDR1 and CDR2: MNHEY and SVGEGT. Trimming pared 5 bases from V and 0 bases from J, leaving 13 bases between. The CDR3 DNA reads as TGTGCCAGCAGTATACGACAGGCCACTAACTATGGCTACACCTTC. As protein: CASSIRQATNYGYTF.

The V and J genes are TRBV6-4 and TRBJ1-6; no clear D. Trimming removed 4 bases at V and 8 bases at J, with 9 bases between. The germline V gene encodes CDR1 MRHNA and CDR2 SNTAGT. The CDR3 length is 13 residues. CDR3 region: CASSVEADSPLHF. DNA of the CDR3: TGTGCCAGCAGTGTGGAGGCGGATTCACCCCTCCACTTT.

The chain couples TRBV11-1 to TRBJ2-7; 8 nucleotides agree with TRBD2. V lost 5 bases to trimming and J lost 0 bases; unmatched junction nucleotides: 9. Germline CDR1 and CDR2: SGHAT and FQDESV (reference sequence). CDR3 size: 16 residues. The CDR3 nucleotides read TGTGCCAGCAGCAGACCGGGGGGGACCAACTCCTACGAGCAGTACTTC. Its protein is CASSRPGGTNSYEQYF.

This clone was seen once. CDR3 sequence reads: CASLPGTQSYEQYF. In nucleotides, the CDR3 is TGTGCCAGCCTACCCGGGACTCAGTCCTACGAGCAGTACTTC. The rearrangement links TRBV6-5 to TRBJ2-7; maybe TRBD2 (6 bases). Germline assignment: CDR1 MNHEY and CDR2 SVGAGI. This CDR3 comprises 14 residues. The V end lost 8 bases, the J end lost 1 base, and 15 bases lay between the germline ends.